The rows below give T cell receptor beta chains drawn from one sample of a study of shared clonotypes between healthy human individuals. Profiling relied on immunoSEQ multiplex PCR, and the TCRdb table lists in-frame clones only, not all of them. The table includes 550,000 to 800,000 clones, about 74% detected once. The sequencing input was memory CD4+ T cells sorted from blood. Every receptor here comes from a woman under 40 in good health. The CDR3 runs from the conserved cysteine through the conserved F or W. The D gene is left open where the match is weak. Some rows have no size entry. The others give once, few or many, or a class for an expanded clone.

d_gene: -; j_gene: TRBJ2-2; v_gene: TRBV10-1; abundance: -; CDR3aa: CASSDTGREGSGELFF; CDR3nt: TGCGCCAGCAGTGATACTGGCAGGGAAGGATCCGGGGAGCTGTTTTTT
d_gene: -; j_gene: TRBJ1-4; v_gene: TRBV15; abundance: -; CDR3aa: CATKGTTTNEKLFF; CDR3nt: TGTGCCACCAAAGGTACAACAACTAATGAAAAACTGTTTTTT
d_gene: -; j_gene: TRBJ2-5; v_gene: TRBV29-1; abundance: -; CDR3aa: CSANGQQETQYF; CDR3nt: TGCAGCGCTAATGGACAGCAAGAGACCCAGTACTTC
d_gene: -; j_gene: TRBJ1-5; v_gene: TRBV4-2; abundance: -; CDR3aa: CASSQDLLSPQHF; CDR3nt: TGTGCCAGCAGCCAAGATTTGCTCTCGCCCCAGCATTTT
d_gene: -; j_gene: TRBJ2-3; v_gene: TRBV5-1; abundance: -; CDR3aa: CASSLLGRASDTQYF; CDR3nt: TGCGCCAGCAGCTTGCTCGGGAGAGCCTCCGATACGCAGTATTTT
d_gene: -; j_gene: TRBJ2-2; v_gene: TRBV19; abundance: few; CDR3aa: CASSIDIPPGGKLFF; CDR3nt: TGTGCCAGTAGTATAGATATCCCCCCGGGCGGGAAGCTGTTTTTT
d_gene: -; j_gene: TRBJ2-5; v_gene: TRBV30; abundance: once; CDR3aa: CAWSVGQFQETQYF; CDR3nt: TGTGCCTGGAGTGTGGGGCAGTTCCAAGAGACCCAGTACTTC
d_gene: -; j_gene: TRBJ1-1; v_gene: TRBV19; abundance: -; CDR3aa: CASSQSRGVDTEAFF; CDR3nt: TGTGCCAGTAGTCAATCTCGGGGGGTAGACACTGAAGCTTTCTTT
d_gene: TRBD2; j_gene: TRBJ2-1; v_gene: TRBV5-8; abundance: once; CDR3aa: CASRVSGLYNEQFF; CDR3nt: TGTGCCAGCAGGGTTAGCGGGCTTTACAATGAGCAGTTCTTC
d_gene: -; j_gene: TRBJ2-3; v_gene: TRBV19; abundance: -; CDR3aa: CASRPAAKWDTQYF; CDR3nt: TGTGCCAGTAGACCAGCGGCGAAGTGGGATACGCAGTATTTT
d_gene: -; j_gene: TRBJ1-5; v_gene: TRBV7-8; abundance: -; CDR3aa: CASSSMPGAAGNQPQHF; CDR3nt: TGTGCCAGCAGCTCAATGCCCGGGGCGGCGGGGAATCAGCCCCAGCATTTT
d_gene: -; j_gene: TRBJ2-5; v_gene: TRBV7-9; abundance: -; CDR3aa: CASSHTPQETQYF; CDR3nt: TGTGCCAGCAGCCACACACCCCAAGAGACCCAGTACTTC
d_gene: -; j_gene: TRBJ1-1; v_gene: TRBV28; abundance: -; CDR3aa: CASSFAGNTEAFF; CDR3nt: TGTGCCAGCAGTTTTGCGGGTAACACTGAAGCTTTCTTT
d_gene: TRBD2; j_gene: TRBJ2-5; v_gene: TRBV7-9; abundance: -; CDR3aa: CASSAGVGSGETQYF; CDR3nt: TGTGCCAGCAGCGCGGGGGTAGGGTCGGGCGAGACCCAGTACTTC
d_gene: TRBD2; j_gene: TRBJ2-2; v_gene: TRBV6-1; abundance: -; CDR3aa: CASRTSGTTTGELFF; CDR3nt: TGTGCCAGCAGGACTAGCGGGACCACGACCGGGGAGCTGTTTTTT
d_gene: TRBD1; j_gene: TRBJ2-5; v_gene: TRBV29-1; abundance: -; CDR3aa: CSVRTGSETQYF; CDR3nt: TGCAGCGTCAGGACAGGGTCGGAGACCCAGTACTTC
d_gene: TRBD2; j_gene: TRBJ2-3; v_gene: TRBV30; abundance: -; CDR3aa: CAWSSREMGTQYF; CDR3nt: TGTGCCTGGAGTTCGCGGGAGATGGGTACGCAGTATTTT
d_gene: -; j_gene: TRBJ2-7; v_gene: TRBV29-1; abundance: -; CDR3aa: CSGGDYEQYF; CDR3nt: TGCAGCGGAGGGGACTACGAGCAGTACTTC
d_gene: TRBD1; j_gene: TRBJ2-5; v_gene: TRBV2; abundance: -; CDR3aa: CASTKDRAETQYF; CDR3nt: TGTGCCAGCACCAAGGACAGGGCCGAGACCCAGTACTTC
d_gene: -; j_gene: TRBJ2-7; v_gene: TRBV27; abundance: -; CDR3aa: CATKTVYEQYF; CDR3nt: TGTGCCACCAAGACAGTCTACGAGCAGTACTTC
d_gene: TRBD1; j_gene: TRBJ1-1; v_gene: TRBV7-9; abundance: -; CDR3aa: CASRTGTGVNTEAFF; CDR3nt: TGTGCCAGCAGAACCGGGACAGGGGTGAACACTGAAGCTTTCTTT
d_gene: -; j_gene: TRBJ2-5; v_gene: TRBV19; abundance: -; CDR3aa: CASSIRTFTGTQETQYF; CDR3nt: TGTGCCAGTAGTATCCGGACTTTCACGGGAACACAAGAGACCCAGTACTTC
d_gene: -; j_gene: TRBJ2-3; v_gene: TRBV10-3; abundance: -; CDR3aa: CAIRRPESTDTQYF; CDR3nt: TGTGCCATCAGACGACCCGAAAGCACAGATACGCAGTATTTT
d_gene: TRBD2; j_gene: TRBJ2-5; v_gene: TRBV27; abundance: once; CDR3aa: CASRSTSGGGATQYF; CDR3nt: TGTGCCAGCAGATCCACTAGCGGAGGGGGTGCGACCCAGTACTTC
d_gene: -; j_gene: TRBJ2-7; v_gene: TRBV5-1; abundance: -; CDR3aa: CASSLVGQGYEQYF; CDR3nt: TGCGCCAGCAGCTTGGTGGGACAAGGCTACGAGCAGTACTTC
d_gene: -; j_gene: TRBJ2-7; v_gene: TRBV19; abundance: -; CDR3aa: CASSIQQARLSEQYF; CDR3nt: TGTGCCAGTAGTATTCAGCAGGCCCGGCTAAGCGAGCAGTACTTC
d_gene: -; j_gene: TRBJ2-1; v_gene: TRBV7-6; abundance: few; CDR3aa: CASSLSRVNEQFF; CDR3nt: TGTGCCAGCAGCTTAAGTCGGGTTAATGAGCAGTTCTTC
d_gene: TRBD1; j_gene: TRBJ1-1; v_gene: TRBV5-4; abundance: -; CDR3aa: CASSTRTGVTEAFF; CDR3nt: TGTGCCAGCAGCACACGGACAGGGGTCACTGAAGCTTTCTTT
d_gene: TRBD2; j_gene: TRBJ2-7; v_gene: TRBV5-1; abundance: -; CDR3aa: CASSFGSGRATYEQYF; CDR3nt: TGCGCCAGCAGCTTCGGGAGCGGGAGGGCCACCTACGAGCAGTACTTC
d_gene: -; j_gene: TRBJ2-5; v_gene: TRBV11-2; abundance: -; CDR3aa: CASSLGQKETQYF; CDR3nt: TGTGCCAGCAGCTTAGGACAAAAAGAGACCCAGTACTTC
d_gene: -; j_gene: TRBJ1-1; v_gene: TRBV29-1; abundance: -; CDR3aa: CSVEWGKNTEAFF; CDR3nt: TGCAGCGTTGAGTGGGGGAAAAACACTGAAGCTTTCTTT
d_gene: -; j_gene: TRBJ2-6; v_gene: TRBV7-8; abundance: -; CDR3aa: CASSLSSGGRFSGANVLTF; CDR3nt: TGTGCCAGCAGCTTATCATCCGGGGGGCGTTTTTCTGGGGCCAACGTCCTGACTTTC
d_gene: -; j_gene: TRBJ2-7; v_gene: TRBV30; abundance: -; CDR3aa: CAWSVQMTGRRPYEQYF; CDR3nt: TGTGCCTGGAGTGTACAGATGACAGGACGGAGACCCTACGAGCAGTACTTC
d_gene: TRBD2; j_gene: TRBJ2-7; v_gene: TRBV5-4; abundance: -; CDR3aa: CASSPSGGRSYEQYF; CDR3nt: TGTGCCAGCAGTCCCAGCGGGGGGCGCTCCTACGAGCAGTACTTC
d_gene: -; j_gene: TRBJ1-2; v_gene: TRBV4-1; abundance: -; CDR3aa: CASSQAVGTNYGYTF; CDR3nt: TGCGCCAGCAGCCAAGCCGTTGGGACAAACTATGGCTACACCTTC